This T cell receptor beta chain was captured by sequencing in a study of T cells in Graves' hyperthyroidism and ophthalmopathy (dated by TCRdb to the late 2010s). Turning to the overall study: Peripheral blood samples were taken at initial diagnosis, before any treatment was given. TCR V-J signatures able to tell the groups apart were searched for in a discovery cohort of about a hundred patients, of whom 40 to 45 had Graves' ophthalmopathy and under 65 had stable Graves' hyperthyroidism. Whether ophthalmopathy could be predicted prospectively was tested in an independent validation cohort made up of approximately 19 hyperthyroidism patients plus 17 patients who later progressed to ophthalmopathy. The roughly 91 discovery patients were randomly divided into training and test sets at a 7:3 ratio. The study also compared thyroid tissue and blood T-cell repertoires from about six Graves' hyperthyroidism patients. Following sampling, methimazole starting at 30 mg daily was given to hyperthyroidism patients, and high-dose intravenous methylprednisolone was given to ophthalmopathy patients. TCR Vbeta CDR3 sequencing of 130 to 150 peripheral blood samples (approximately 44 ophthalmopathy, about 74 hyperthyroidism and roughly 17 progressor patients) is reported in the paper.

Results the study describes overall, beyond this receptor: Blood samples also contained most of the expanded thyroid clonotypes (frequency above 0.001), which suggests that blood repertoires may reflect thyroid immune responses. No statistical method was used to set the sample size in advance, and investigators knew the group allocation. Ophthalmopathy was separated from stable hyperthyroidism by a 13 V-J signature model, with approximately 86% sensitivity and just over 81% specificity obtained in cross-validation and 80%/75% obtained in testing. In validation, the model predicted progression to ophthalmopathy a median of about 6.5 months before onset, with over 60% sensitivity and 72.22% specificity.

Ophthalmopathy patients had moderately to severely active disease, with a Clinical Activity Score of 3 or more, a NOSPECS grade of 4 or more, and a disease duration of less than 3 months. Exclusion was applied to patients with uncontrolled infections, other autoimmune diseases, pregnancy or lactation. Diagnoses were established on the basis of clinical symptoms, serum thyroxine and TRAb, thyroid ultrasound, and orbital computed tomography. Ficoll-Paque density gradient centrifugation was used to isolate PBMCs from approximately 10 ml of fresh peripheral blood. Total RNA was extracted using Trizol reagent, and RNA quality was assessed on an Agilent 2100 Bioanalyzer. This clonotype has a count of ten or more. Its antigen target is currently unknown. Per-nucleotide qualities are absent, and no much larger clonotype sits a single base away. The TCR beta CDR3 regions were amplified from the RNA transcripts. A first-round RT-PCR of the TCR CDR3 used the HTBI primer set with the Qiagen OneStep RT-PCR kit. The libraries were constructed in a second round of multiplex PCR and then size-selected and purified. Libraries were sequenced paired-end with 100 bp reads on an Illumina HiSeq2000. The paper's processing steps were these. SOAPnuke was used to process the raw data, with reads discarded if the reads contained adapters or uncalled bases, had a mean Phred below 15, or lacked an exact constant-primer or identifier match. High-quality paired reads were merged using COPE v1.2.5, and each unique nucleotide sequence was defined as a clonotype. MiTCR v1.1 was used to align clonotypes to the IMGT TRBV, TRBD and TRBJ reference segments. The analysis was restricted to V-J combinations with a frequency above 0.0001, which together covered 99.2% of the repertoires. A TCS score was defined as the ratio of F50 (clonal expansion) to E x V (chaos), with BLOSUM62-based TCRdist applied between CDR3 peptides within each V-J. Welch's t-statistics and random forest reduced 500 to 550 V-J features to about 13, which were used in a naive Bayes classifier (R e1071). TCRdb reran the public reads through fastp at Q25 and MiXCR, keeping productive beta chains. Each entry is one CDR3 protein sequence, shown with its most common DNA and genes. The V and J calls and clone size are TCRdb's, not the authors'. For this sample there are nearly 600,000 distinct CDR3 sequences; approximately 15% appear just once. The ten biggest clones cover less than 9% of the sample.

Reading the germline V gene gives CDR1 SNHLY and CDR2 FYNNEI. The CDR3 measures 14 amino acids from cysteine to phenylalanine. The CDR3 DNA has 42 bases and is translated from base 1. Trimming accounts for 8 bases at V and 1 base at J, while the number of junction bases matched to no gene is 5. Sequenced input: blood. The receptor chain draws on TRBV2 and TRBJ2-7, with 10 junctional bases fitting TRBD2. The TCR comes from a woman younger than 30 with Graves' ophthalmopathy. The nucleotide sequence reads as follows: TGTGCCAGCGGTTCTAGCGGGGGATCCTACGAGCAGTACTTC. Translated, it reads CASGSSGGSYEQYF.